The rows below give T cell receptor beta chains drawn from one sample of a study of regulatory T cells in long-lasting Graves disease. TCRdb independently ran MiXCR on the multiplex PCR reads; one entry per CDR3 protein. The sample carries 250,000 to 300,000 distinct CDR3 sequences, about 17% recorded once. In addition, the sample was reused for a study of T cells in Graves' hyperthyroidism and ophthalmopathy.

Here the sequenced sample was peripheral blood mononuclear cells (PBMCs), taken at new diagnosis, from a patient treated with antithyroid drugs. The source is a woman aged 30 to 39 with Graves disease. The CDR3 runs from the conserved cysteine through the conserved F or W. The D gene is left open where the match is weak.

d_call cdr3_length v_call cdr3_aa
NA 15 TRBV6-2/TRBV6-3 CASSYGTSTYQPQHF
NA 17 TRBV3-1 CASSQDLADSGNTEAFF
NA 15 TRBV25-1 CASSDPTGGAYGYTF
NA 14 TRBV20-1 CSARDQWVEEKLFF
TRBD1 20 TRBV4-1 CASSQDRAGTGGLVDYGYTF
TRBD1 16 TRBV2 CASSFPRTGWHTEAFF
TRBD2 19 TRBV12-3/TRBV12-4 CASRRYPSGGTLRTDTQYF
NA 15 TRBV4-2 CASSQDDRGNTEAFF
NA 15 TRBV7-9 CASSLEQGDTYEQYF
NA 14 TRBV18 CASSPLSAGDEQFF
TRBD2 18 TRBV5-4 CASSTALAGGGSSYEQYF
NA 11 TRBV20-1 CSASNVQTQYF
TRBD1 15 TRBV6-1 CASNVGTGDGYGYTF
NA 19 TRBV14 CASSLSGQGRKLSSYEQYF
NA 12 TRBV20-1 CRTGPTNEKLFF
NA 13 TRBV6-2/TRBV6-3 CASSYSQDNGYTF
NA 13 TRBV19 CASKPREEETQYF
NA 14 TRBV7-9 CASSFQQTLGGYTF
TRBD2 16 TRBV11-2 CASSSLAGGWADTQYF
NA 12 TRBV6-1 CASRGAFPYYTF
NA 12 TRBV12-3/TRBV12-4 CATQLRVGEQFF
TRBD1 16 TRBV18 CASSPAGTGGAETQYF
NA 14 TRBV5-1 CASSFVRVEETQYF
NA 13 TRBV11-2 CASSLFADNEQFF
TRBD1 15 TRBV7-2 CASSPEGQGSNGYTF
NA 13 TRBV5-1 CASSLEEGNIQYF
NA 13 TRBV10-1 CASSDLPRSEQFF
TRBD1 15 TRBV27 CASSLRQGGPYGYTF
NA 13 TRBV28 CASSMTDSYEQYF
TRBD1 16 TRBV2 CARGSESGQRIYEQYF
NA 16 TRBV6-5 CASSYSGPATNEKLFF
NA 15 TRBV6-1 CASRWPGTSNQPQHF
NA 14 TRBV5-6 CASSGGYGSGELFF
NA 13 TRBV19 CASSTVPDTEAFF
NA 14 TRBV10-3 CAIRGGTEAYEQYF
NA 13 TRBV2 CASTDGAGEEQYF
TRBD1 15 TRBV20-1 CSAIWTGISNTEAFF
NA 13 TRBV11-1 CASSFGRNTEAFF
NA 15 TRBV19 CASSWFKKSNYGYTF
TRBD2 14 TRBV27 CASAGGRMTYEQYF
NA 14 TRBV5-1 CASSLRTDTYEQYF
NA 15 TRBV7-2 CASSPSTLGNSPLHF
NA 15 TRBV12-3/TRBV12-4 CASSRAGLSNQPQHF
NA 14 TRBV12-3/TRBV12-4 CASSWGGKDQPQHF
TRBD1 15 TRBV6-5 CASSYLTGGAETQYF
TRBD2 17 TRBV12-3/TRBV12-4 CASSLRSGLAGQETQYF
NA 15 TRBV3-1 CASSQGWEDNTEAFF
TRBD2 15 TRBV7-2 CASSVTGTSSYEQYF
TRBD1 15 TRBV20-1 CSAVPGQGAGYGYTF
NA 13 TRBV12-3/TRBV12-4 CASSFGEGYEQYF
NA 14 TRBV6-1 CASSTHRIDYEQYF
TRBD1 12 TRBV5-6 CASNHRGYEQYF